This TCR beta chain was recorded in a study of cytomegalovirus exposure and HLA in healthy donors. Primers included in the PCR were 60 Vbeta and 13 Jbeta primers. This table comes from immunoSEQ multiplex PCR, and its TCRdb copy is limited to in-frame clones, with some not included. This table has 55,000 to 75,000 clones, around 70% appearing once. In nominal health when sampled, donors likely had unrecorded immune exposures nonetheless. With V trimmed by 0 bases and J by 10 bases, 8 bases remained unmatched. The CDR3 sequence is 16 residues long. CDR1 and CDR2 from the germline V gene are MNHEY and SMNVEV (reference sequence).

The rearrangement uses TRBV27 and TRBJ2-1, with 11 bases fitting TRBD1. This TCR was sampled from a human donor in good health. Sequencing was performed on PBMCs. The CDR3 protein is CASSLSTGQGAWEQFF. In DNA form, the CDR3 reads TGTGCCAGCAGTTTATCGACCGGACAGGGGGCATGGGAGCAGTTCTTC.